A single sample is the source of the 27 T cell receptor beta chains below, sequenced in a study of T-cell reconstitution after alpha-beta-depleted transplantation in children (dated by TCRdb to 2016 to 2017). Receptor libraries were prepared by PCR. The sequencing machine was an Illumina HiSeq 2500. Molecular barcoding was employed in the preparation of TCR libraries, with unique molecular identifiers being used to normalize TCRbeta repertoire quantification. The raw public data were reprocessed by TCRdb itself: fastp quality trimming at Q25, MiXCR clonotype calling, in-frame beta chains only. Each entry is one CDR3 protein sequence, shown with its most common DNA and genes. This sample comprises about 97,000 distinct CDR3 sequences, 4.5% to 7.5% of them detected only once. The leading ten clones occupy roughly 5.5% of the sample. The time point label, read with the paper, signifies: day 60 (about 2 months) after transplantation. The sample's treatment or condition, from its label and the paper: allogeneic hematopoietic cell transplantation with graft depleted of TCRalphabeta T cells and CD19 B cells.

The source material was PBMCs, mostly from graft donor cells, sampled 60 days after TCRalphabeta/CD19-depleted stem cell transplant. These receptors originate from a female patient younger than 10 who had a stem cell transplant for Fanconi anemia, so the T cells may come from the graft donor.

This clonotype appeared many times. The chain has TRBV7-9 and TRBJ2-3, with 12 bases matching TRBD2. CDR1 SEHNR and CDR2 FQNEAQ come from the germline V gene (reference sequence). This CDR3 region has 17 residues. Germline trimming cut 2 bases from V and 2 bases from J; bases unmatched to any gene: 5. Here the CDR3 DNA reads TGTGCCAGCAGCTTACTAGCGGGAGGGCCTCCCACAGATACGCAGTATTTT. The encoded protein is CASSLLAGGPPTDTQYF.

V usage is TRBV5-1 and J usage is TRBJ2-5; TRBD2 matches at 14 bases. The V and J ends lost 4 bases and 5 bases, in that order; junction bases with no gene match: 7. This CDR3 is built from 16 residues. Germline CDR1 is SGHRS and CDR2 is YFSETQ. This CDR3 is CASSTGTSGGWETQYF. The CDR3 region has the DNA TGCGCCAGCAGCACAGGGACTAGCGGGGGTTGGGAGACCCAGTACTTC.

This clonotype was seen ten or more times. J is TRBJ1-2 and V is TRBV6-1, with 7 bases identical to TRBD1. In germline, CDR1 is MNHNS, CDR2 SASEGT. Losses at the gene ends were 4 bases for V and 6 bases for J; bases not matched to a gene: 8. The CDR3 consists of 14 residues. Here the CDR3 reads CASSAPGTANGYTF. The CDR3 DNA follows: TGTGCCAGCAGTGCGCCCGGGACAGCGAATGGCTACACCTTC.

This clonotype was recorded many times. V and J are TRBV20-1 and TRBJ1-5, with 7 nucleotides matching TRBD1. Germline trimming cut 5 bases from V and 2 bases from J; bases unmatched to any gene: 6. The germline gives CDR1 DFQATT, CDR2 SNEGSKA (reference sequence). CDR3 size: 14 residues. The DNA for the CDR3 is TGCAGTGCTCAGACCACAGGGGGCAATCAGCCCCAGCATTTT. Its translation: CSAQTTGGNQPQHF.

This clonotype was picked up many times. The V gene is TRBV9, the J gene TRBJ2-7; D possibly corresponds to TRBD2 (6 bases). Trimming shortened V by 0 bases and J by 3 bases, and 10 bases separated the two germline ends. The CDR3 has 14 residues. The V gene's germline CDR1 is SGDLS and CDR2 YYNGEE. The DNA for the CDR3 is TGTGCCAGCAGCGTAGAACTAGCAGGCTACGAGCAGTACTTC. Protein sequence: CASSVELAGYEQYF.

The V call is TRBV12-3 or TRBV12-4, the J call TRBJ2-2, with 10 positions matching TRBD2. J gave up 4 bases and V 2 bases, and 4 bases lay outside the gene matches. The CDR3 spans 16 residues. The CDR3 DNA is TGTGCCAGCAGTTTAAGCGGACTAGCGGCCACCGGGGAGCTGTTTTTT. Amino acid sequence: CASSLSGLAATGELFF.

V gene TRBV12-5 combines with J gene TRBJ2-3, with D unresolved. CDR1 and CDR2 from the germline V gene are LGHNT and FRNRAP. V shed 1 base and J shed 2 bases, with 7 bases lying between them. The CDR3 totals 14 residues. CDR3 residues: CASGLGTNTDTQYF. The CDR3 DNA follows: TGTGCTAGTGGTTTGGGGACCAACACAGATACGCAGTATTTT.

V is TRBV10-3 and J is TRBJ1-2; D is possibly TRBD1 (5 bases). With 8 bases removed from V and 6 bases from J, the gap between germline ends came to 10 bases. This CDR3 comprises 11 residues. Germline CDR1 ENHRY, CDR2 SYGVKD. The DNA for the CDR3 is TGTGCCATCCGCAGGGCCGATGGCTACACCTTC. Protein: CAIRRADGYTF.

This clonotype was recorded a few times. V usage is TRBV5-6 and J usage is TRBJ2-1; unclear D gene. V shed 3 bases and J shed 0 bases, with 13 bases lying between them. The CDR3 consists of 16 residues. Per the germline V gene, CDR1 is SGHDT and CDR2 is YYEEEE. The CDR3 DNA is TGTGCCAGCAGCTCCGATTATATGAGCTCCTACAATGAGCAGTTCTTC. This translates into CASSSDYMSSYNEQFF. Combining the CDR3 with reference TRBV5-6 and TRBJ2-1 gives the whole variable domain DAGVTQSPTHLIKTRGQQVTLRCSPKSGHDTVSWYQQALGQGPQFIFQYYEEEERQRGNFPDRFSGHQFPNYSSELNVNALLLGDSALYLCASSSDYMSSYNEQFFGPGTRLTVL.

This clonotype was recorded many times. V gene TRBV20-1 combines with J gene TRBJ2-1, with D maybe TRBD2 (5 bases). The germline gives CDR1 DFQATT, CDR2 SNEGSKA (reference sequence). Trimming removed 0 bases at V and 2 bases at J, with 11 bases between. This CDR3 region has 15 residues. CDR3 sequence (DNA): TGCAGTGCTAGAGATCGGTTGACTACCTACAATGAGCAGTTCTTC. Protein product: CSARDRLTTYNEQFF.

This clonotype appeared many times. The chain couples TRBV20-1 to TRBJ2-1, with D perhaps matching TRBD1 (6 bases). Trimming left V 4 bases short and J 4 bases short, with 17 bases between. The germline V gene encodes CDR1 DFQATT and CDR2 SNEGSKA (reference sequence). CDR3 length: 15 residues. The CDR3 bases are TGCAGTGCTAAGGGGTGGCTCAGGGGTTACAATGAGCAGTTCTTC. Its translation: CSAKGWLRGYNEQFF.

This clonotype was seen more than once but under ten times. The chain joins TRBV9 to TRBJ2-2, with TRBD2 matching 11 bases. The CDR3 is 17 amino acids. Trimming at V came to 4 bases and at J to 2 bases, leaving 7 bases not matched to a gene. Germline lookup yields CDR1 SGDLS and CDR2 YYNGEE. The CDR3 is CASSFPLAGGNTGELFF. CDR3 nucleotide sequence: TGTGCCAGCAGCTTCCCCCTAGCGGGGGGAAACACCGGGGAGCTGTTTTTT.

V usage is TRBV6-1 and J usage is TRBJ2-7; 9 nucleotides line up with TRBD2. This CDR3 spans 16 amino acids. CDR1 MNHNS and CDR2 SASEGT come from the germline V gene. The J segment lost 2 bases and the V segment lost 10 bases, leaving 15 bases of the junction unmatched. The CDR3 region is CATTPLAGKFTYEQYF. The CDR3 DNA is TGTGCCACCACACCCCTAGCGGGGAAATTTACCTACGAGCAGTACTTC.

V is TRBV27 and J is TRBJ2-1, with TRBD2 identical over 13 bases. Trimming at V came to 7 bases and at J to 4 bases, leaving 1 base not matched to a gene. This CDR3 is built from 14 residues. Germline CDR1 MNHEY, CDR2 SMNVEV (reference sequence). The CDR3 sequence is CASTGLAGYNEQFF. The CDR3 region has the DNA TGTGCCAGCACGGGACTAGCGGGATACAATGAGCAGTTCTTC.

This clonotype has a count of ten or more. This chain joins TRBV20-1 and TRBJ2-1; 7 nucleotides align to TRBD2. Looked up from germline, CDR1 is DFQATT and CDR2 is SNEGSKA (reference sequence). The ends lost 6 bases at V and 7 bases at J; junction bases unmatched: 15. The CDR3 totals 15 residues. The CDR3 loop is CSATTLAITRNEQFF. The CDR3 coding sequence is TGCAGTGCCACCACACTAGCGATAACGCGAAATGAGCAGTTCTTC.

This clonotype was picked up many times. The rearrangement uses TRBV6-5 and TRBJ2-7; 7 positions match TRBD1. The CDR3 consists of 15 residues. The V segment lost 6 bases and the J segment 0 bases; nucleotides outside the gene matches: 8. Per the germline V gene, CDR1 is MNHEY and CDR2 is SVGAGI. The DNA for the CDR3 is TGTGCCAGCAGGCGGACAGGCGACCCCTCCTACGAGCAGTACTTC. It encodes CASRRTGDPSYEQYF.

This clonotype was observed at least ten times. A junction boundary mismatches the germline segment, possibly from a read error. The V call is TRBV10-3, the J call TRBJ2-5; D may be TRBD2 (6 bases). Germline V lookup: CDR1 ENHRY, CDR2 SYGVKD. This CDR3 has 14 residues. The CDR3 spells CAISVGGKKETQYF. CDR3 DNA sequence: TGCGCCATCAGTGTCGGCGGGAAAAAAGAGACCCAGTACTTC.

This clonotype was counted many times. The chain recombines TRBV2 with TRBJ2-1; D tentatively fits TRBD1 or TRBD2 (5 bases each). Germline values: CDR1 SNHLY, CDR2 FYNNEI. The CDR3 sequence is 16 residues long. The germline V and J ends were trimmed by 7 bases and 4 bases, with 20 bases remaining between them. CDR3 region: CASTDNRDPPYNEQFF. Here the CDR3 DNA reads TGTGCCAGCACTGATAACCGGGACCCCCCGTACAATGAGCAGTTCTTC.

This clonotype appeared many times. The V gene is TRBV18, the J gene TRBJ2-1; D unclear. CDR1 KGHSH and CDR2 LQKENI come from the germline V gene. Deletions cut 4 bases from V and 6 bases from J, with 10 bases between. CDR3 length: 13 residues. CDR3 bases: TGTGCCAGCTCACTTGACTTTGGCAATGAGCAGTTCTTC. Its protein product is CASSLDFGNEQFF.

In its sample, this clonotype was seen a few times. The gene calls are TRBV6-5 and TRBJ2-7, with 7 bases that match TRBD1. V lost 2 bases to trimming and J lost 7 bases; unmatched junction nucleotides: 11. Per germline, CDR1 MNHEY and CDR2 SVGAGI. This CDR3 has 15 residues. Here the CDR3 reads CASSYPGQPLNEQYF. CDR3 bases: TGTGCCAGCAGTTACCCGGGACAGCCGCTTAATGAGCAGTACTTC.

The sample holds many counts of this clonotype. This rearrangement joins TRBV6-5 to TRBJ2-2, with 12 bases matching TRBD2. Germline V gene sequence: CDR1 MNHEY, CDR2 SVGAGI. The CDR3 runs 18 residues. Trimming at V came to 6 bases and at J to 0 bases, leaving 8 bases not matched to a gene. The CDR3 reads CASRPGTSGHTNTGELFF. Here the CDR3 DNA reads TGTGCCAGCAGACCCGGGACTAGCGGGCATACGAACACCGGGGAGCTGTTTTTT.

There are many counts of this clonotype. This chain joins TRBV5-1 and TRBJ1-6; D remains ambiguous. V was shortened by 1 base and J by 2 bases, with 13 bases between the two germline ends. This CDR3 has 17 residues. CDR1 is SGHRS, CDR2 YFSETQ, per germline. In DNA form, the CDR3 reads TGCGCCAGCAGCTTGATGGTTGGCACCACCTATAATTCACCCCTCCACTTT. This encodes CASSLMVGTTYNSPLHF.

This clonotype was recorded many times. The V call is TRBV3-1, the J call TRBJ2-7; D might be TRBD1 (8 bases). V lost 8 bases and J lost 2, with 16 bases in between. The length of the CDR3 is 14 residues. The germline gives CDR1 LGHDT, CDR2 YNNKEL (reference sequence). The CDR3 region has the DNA TGTGCCAGCGGACAGGGAGGGTACCCCTACGAGCAGTACTTC. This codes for CASGQGGYPYEQYF.

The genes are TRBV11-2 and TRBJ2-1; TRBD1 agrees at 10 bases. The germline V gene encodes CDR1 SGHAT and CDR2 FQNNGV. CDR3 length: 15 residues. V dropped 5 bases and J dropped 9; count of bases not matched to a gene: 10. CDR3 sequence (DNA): TGTGCCAGCAGCCCTACGGGACAGGGGTTGGGTGAGCAGTTCTTC. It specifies CASSPTGQGLGEQFF.

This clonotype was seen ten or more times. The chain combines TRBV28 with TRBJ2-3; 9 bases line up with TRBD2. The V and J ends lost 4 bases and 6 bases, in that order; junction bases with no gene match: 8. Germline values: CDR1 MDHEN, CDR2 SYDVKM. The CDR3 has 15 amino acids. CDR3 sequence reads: CASSSGLAIPDTQYF. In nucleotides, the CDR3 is TGTGCCAGCAGTTCCGGACTAGCGATTCCCGATACGCAGTATTTT.

The CDR3 protein is CASSRFAGGPYEQYF. CDR3 DNA sequence: TGTGCCAGCAGCCGATTCGCGGGGGGGCCCTACGAGCAGTACTTC. This chain connects TRBV7-3 to TRBJ2-7; 9 nucleotides agree with TRBD2. V was clipped by 5 bases and J by 2 bases; unmatched bases: 7. The CDR3 totals 15 residues. Germline values: CDR1 SGHTA, CDR2 FQGTGA.

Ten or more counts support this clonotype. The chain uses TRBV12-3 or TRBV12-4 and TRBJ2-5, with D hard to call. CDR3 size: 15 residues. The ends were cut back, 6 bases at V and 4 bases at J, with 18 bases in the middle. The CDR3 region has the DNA TGTGCCAGCAGCACTTATACGGTGGGTCGAGAGACCCAGTACTTC. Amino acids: CASSTYTVGRETQYF.